The source of this T cell receptor beta chain is a study of beta chain features in type 1 diabetes. The study's findings and limits: There was a moderate but significant shortening of TCRB CDR3s in all four CD4+ subsets of Type 1 diabetes patients.

Expressed TCRB transcripts were sequenced because the entire RNA isolate underwent reverse transcription. Here immunoSEQ multiplex PCR was the method, and the copy in TCRdb shows in-frame clones only, minus some. The sample comprises about 15,000 clones, about 66% of which are singletons, and roughly 0.5% rests with the top ten. This CDR3 contains 16 residues. CDR1 and CDR2 (germline): SGHNT, YENEEA. Trimming at V came to 4 bases and at J to 0 bases, leaving 8 bases not matched to a gene. For this clone: Its target is not known.

The receptor comes from a woman between 18 and 29 years old with type 1 diabetes. Source material: stem cell memory CD4+ T cells from blood. The chain joins TRBV11-3 to TRBJ1-1; the match to TRBD1 covers 7 bases. The CDR3 reads CASSYQGGSLNTEAFF. CDR3 nucleotide sequence: TGTGCCAGCAGCTACCAGGGGGGCAGTCTGAACACTGAAGCTTTCTTT.